This T cell receptor (beta chain) was recorded in a study of CD8 T cells in Susac syndrome. The RNA input was about 0.5 to 1 ug, and it was reverse transcribed with random hexamers. TCR beta CDR3 was amplified by immunoSEQ multiplex PCR. This amplification extended across 54 Vbeta and 13 Jbeta segments. TCRdb redid the calling of the immunoSEQ multiplex PCR reads with MiXCR, one entry per CDR3 protein. Of 170,000 or so distinct CDR3 sequences in the sample, around 94% were seen once. This clonotype was recorded once. Germline CDR1 SGHTA, CDR2 FQGNSA. With 6 bases clipped from V and 3 bases from J, the junction kept 5 bases outside the gene matches. CDR3 length equals 14 residues. The CD8+ and CD4+ T cells were negatively isolated, with the TEMRA cells enriched by FACS.

The sequence was obtained from a human donor with Susac syndrome. The V gene is TRBV7-2, the J gene TRBJ2-7, with 10 bases aligning to TRBD2. Sequenced material: CD4+ T cells from PBMCs. The CDR3 coding sequence is TGTGCCAGCAGAACTAGCGGGGACCTCTACGAGCAGTACTTC. Translating it yields CASRTSGDLYEQYF.